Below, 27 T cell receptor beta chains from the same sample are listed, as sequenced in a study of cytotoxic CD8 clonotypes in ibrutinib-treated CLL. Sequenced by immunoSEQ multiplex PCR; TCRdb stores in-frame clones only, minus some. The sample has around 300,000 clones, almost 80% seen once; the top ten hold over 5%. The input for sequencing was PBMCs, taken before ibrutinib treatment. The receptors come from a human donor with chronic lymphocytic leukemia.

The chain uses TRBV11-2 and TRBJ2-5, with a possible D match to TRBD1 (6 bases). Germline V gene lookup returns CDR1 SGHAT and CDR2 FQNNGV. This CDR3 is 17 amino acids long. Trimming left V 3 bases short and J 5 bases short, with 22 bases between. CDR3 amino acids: CASSFPVGDNELETQYF. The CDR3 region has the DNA TGTGCCAGCAGCTTCCCCGTCGGGGACAACGAGCTCGAGACCCAGTACTTC.

CDR3 loop: CASSTGTGTSEQYF. The CDR3 nucleotides read TGTGCCAGCAGCACCGGGACAGGGACGTCCGAGCAGTACTTC. The genes are TRBV11-2 and TRBJ2-7; 9 nucleotides align to TRBD1. The CDR3 runs to 14 residues. The ends lost 5 bases at V and 6 bases at J; junction bases unmatched: 8. Per germline, CDR1 SGHAT and CDR2 FQNNGV.

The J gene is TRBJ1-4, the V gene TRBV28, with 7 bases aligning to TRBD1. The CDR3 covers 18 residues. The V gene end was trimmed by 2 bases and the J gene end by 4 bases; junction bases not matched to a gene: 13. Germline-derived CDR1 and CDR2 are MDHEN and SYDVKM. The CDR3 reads CASSLGAEVRDSNEKLFF. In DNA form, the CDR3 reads TGTGCCAGCAGTTTAGGGGCCGAGGTTAGGGACAGTAATGAAAAACTGTTTTTT.

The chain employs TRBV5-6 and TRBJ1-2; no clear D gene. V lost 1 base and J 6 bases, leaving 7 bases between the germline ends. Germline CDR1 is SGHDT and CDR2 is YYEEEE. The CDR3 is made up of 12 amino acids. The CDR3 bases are TGTGCCAGCAGCTTGATGAGAAATGGCTACACCTTC. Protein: CASSLMRNGYTF.

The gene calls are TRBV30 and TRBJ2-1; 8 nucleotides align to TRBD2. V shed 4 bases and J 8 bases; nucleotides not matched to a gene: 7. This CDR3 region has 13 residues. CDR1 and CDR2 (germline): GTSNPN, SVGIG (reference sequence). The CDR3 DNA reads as TGTGCCTGGAAGAGAGCGGGAGTACATGAGCAGTTCTTC. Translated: CAWKRAGVHEQFF.

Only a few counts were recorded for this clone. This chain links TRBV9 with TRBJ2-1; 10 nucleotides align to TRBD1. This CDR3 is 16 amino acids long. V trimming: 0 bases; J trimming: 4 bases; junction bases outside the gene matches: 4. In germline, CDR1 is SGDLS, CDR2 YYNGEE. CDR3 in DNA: TGTGCCAGCAGCGTAGCTGACAGGGGGCTTTACAATGAGCAGTTCTTC. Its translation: CASSVADRGLYNEQFF.

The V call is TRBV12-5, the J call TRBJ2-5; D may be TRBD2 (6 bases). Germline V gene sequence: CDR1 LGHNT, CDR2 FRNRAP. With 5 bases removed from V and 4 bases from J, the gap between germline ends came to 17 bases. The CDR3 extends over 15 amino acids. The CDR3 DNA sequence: TGTGCTAGTGGTACGGGACGCGGGGTCGGAGAGACCCAGTACTTC. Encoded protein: CASGTGRGVGETQYF.

The CDR3 sequence is CASSLEGTGIYEQYF. CDR3 sequence (DNA): TGCGCCAGCAGCCTGGAAGGGACAGGGATATACGAGCAGTACTTC. The chain carries TRBV5-1 and TRBJ2-7, with 9 bases fitting TRBD1. Germline CDR1 reads SGHRS; CDR2 reads YFSETQ. Trimming removed 4 bases from V and 4 bases from J; junction bases left unmatched: 9. The CDR3 runs 15 residues.

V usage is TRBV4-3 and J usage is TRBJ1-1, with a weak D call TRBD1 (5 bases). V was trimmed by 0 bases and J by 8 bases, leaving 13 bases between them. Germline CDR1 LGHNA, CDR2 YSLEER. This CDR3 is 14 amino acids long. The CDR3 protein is CASSQDLQGREAFF. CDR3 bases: TGCGCCAGCAGCCAAGATCTGCAGGGACGCGAAGCTTTCTTT.

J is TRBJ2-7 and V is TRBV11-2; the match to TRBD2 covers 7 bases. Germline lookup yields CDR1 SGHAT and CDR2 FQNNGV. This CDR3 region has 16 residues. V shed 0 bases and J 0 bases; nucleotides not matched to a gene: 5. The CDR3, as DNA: TGTGCCAGCAGCTTAGATTTGTGGGAGGGCTCCTACGAGCAGTACTTC. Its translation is CASSLDLWEGSYEQYF.

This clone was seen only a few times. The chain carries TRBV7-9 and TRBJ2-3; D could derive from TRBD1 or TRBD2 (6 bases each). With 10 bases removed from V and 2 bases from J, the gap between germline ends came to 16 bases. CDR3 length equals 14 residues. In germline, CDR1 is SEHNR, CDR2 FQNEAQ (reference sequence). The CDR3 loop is CAKKGGGTTDTQYF. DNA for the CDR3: TGTGCCAAGAAGGGGGGCGGGACCACAGATACGCAGTATTTT.

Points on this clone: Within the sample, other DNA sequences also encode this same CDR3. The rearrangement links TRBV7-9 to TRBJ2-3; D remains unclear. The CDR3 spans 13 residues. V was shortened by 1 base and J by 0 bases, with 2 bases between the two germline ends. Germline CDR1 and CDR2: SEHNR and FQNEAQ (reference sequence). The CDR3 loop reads CASSLDSTDTQYF. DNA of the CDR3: TGTGCCAGCAGCTTAGACAGCACAGATACGCAGTATTTT.

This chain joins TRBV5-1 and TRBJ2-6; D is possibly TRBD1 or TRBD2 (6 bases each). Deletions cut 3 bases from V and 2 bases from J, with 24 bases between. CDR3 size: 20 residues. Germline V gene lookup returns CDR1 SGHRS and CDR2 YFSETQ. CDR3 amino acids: CASSYRAAGHGIAGANVLTF. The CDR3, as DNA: TGCGCCAGCAGCTACCGTGCGGCGGGACATGGAATAGCTGGGGCCAACGTCCTGACTTTC.

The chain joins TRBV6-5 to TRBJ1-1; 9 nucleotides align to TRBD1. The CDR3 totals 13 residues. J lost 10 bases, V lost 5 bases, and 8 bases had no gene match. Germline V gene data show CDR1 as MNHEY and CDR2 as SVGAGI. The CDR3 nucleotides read TGTGCCAGCAGTCGTACAGGGGGCGTTGGAGCTTTCTTT. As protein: CASSRTGGVGAFF.

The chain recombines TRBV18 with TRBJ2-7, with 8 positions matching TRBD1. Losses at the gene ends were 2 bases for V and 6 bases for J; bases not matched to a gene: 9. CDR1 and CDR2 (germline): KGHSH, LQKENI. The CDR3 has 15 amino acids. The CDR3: CASSPNGQGSREQYF. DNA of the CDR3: TGTGCCAGCTCACCAAACGGACAGGGATCTCGCGAGCAGTACTTC. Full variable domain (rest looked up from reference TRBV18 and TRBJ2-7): NAGVMQNPRHLVRRRGQEARLRCSPMKGHSHVYWYRQLPEEGLKFMVYLQKENIIDESGMPKERFSAEFPKEGPSILRIQQVVRGDSAAYFCASSPNGQGSREQYFGPGTRLTVT.

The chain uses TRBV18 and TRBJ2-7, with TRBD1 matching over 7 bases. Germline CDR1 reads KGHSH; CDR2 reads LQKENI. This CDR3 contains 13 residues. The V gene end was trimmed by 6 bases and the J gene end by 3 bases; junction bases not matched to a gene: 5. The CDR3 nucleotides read TGTGCCAGCTCGACCGGGACAGACTACGAGCAGTACTTC. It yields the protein CASSTGTDYEQYF. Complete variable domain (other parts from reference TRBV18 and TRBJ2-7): NAGVMQNPRHLVRRRGQEARLRCSPMKGHSHVYWYRQLPEEGLKFMVYLQKENIIDESGMPKERFSAEFPKEGPSILRIQQVVRGDSAAYFCASSTGTDYEQYFGPGTRLTVT.

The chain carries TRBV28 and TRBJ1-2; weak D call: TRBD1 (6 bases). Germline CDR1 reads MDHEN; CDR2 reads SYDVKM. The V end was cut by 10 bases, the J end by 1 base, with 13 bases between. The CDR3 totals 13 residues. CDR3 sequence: CATTRGHNYGYTF. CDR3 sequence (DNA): TGTGCCACCACGAGGGGACATAACTATGGCTACACCTTC.

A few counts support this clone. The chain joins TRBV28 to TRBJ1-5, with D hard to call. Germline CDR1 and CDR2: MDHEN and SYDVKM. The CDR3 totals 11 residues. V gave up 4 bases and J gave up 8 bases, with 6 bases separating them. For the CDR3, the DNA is TGTGCCAGCAGTTCGTCCGAGCCCCAGCATTTT. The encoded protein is CASSSSEPQHF.

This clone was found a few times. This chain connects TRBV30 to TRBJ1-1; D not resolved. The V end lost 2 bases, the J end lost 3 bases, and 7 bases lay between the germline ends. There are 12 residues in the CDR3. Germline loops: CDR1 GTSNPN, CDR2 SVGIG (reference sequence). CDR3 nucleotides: TGTGCCTGGAGTCGCCGGGACACTGAAGCTTTCTTT. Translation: CAWSRRDTEAFF.

CDR3 bases: TGTGCCAGCAGTTACTCAGGCACAGGGACGGACGAGCAGTACTTC. As protein: CASSYSGTGTDEQYF. V gene TRBV6-5 combines with J gene TRBJ2-7; weak D call: TRBD1 (6 bases). This CDR3 has 15 residues. V was trimmed by 0 bases and J by 5 bases, leaving 14 bases between them. In germline, CDR1 is MNHEY, CDR2 SVGAGI.

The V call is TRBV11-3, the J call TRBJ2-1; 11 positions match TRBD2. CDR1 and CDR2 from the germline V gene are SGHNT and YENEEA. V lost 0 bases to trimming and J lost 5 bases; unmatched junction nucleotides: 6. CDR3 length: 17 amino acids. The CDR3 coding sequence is TGTGCCAGCAGCTTAGACGTAGCGGGAGGGCCTCACAATGAGCAGTTCTTC. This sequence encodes CASSLDVAGGPHNEQFF.

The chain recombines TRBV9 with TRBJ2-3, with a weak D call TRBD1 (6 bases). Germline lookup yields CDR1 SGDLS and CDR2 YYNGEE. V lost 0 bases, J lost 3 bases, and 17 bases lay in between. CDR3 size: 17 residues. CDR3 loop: CASSVEGQPYVTDTQYF. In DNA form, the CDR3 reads TGTGCCAGCAGCGTAGAGGGACAACCCTACGTTACAGATACGCAGTATTTT.

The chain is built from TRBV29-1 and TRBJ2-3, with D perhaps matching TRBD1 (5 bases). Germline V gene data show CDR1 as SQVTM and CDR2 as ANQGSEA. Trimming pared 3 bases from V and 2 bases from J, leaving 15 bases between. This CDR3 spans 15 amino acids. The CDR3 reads CSVDGMQGFTDTQYF. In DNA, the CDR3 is TGCAGCGTTGATGGGATGCAGGGTTTCACAGATACGCAGTATTTT.

The CDR3 sequence: CAWSVLAGARFYEQYF. As DNA, the CDR3 is TGTGCCTGGAGTGTACTAGCGGGAGCGCGATTCTACGAGCAGTACTTC. The chain is built from TRBV30 and TRBJ2-7; TRBD2 matches at 11 bases. V lost 0 bases and J lost 3; bases outside the gene matches: 7. This CDR3 region has 16 residues. Germline V gene sequence: CDR1 GTSNPN, CDR2 SVGIG (reference sequence).

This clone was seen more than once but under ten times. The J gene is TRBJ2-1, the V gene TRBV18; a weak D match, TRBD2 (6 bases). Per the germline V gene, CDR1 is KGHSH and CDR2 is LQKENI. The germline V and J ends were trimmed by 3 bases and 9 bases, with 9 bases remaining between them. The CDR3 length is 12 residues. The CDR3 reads CASSPLAIEQFF. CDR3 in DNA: TGTGCCAGCTCACCCCTAGCGATTGAGCAGTTCTTC.

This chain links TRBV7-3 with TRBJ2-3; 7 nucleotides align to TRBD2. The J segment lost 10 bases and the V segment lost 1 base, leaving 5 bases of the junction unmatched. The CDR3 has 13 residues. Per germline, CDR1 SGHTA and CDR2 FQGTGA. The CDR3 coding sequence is TGTGCCAGCAGCTTAAGCCCCCGGGAGGCGCAGTATTTT. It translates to CASSLSPREAQYF.

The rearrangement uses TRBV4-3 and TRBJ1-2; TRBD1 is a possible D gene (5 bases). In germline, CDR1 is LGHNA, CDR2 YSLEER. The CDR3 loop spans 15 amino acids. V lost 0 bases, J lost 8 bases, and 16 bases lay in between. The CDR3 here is CASSQDIARERGYTF. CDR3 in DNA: TGCGCCAGCAGCCAAGATATAGCCAGGGAGAGAGGCTACACCTTC.